The rows below give T cell receptor beta chains drawn from one sample of a study of T cell responses to AZD1222 COVID-19 vaccine. Some clones are missing from TCRdb's copy, which holds only in-frame ones; the method was immunoSEQ multiplex PCR. The table shows approximately 84,000 clones, with 83% occurring only once. Material: peripheral blood, obtained 28 days after the second AZD1222 dose. These receptors came from an adult who received the AZD1222 COVID-19 vaccine. The CDR3 runs from the conserved cysteine through the conserved F or W. Each record gives: J gene, clone size, V gene, D gene, CDR3 protein, CDR3 DNA. D genes are given only for firm matches. Some rows mark clone size as missing; the rest say once, few, many or name a class of expanded clone.

j_call: TRBJ1-1
clone_size: few
v_call: TRBV20-1
d_call: .
cdr3_aa: CSARERAFF
cdr3_nt: TGCAGTGCTAGAGAGAGAGCTTTCTTT

j_call: TRBJ1-1
clone_size: few
v_call: TRBV7-2
d_call: .
cdr3_aa: CASSPNSGRATEAFF
cdr3_nt: TGTGCCAGCAGCCCCAATTCCGGCAGGGCCACTGAAGCTTTCTTT

j_call: TRBJ1-2
clone_size: .
v_call: TRBV6-5
d_call: TRBD1
cdr3_aa: CASSPDREGYGYTF
cdr3_nt: TGTGCCAGCAGTCCGGACAGGGAGGGTTATGGCTACACCTTC

j_call: TRBJ1-5
clone_size: .
v_call: TRBV19
d_call: .
cdr3_aa: CASSSMGSNQPQHF
cdr3_nt: TGTGCCAGTAGTAGTATGGGAAGCAATCAGCCCCAGCATTTT

j_call: TRBJ2-2
clone_size: .
v_call: TRBV5-1
d_call: .
cdr3_aa: CASSLVLQGYTGELFF
cdr3_nt: TGCGCCAGCAGCTTGGTCCTTCAGGGGTACACCGGGGAGCTGTTTTTT

j_call: TRBJ1-2
clone_size: few
v_call: TRBV2
d_call: .
cdr3_aa: CASRALGGYTF
cdr3_nt: TGTGCCAGCAGGGCCCTTGGGGGCTACACCTTC

j_call: TRBJ1-2
clone_size: .
v_call: TRBV7-9
d_call: .
cdr3_aa: CASSFPQGTRTF
cdr3_nt: TGTGCCAGCAGCTTTCCCCAGGGAACCAGGACCTTC

j_call: TRBJ2-7
clone_size: .
v_call: TRBV19
d_call: TRBD1
cdr3_aa: CASSKSWTGSYEQYF
cdr3_nt: TGTGCCAGTAGTAAATCCTGGACAGGGTCGTACGAGCAGTACTTC

j_call: TRBJ2-3
clone_size: .
v_call: TRBV11-2
d_call: .
cdr3_aa: CASSLDLGGGYTDTQYF
cdr3_nt: TGTGCCAGCAGCTTAGATCTGGGGGGAGGCTACACAGATACGCAGTATTTT

j_call: TRBJ2-1
clone_size: .
v_call: TRBV5-1
d_call: .
cdr3_aa: CASSRDRSSYNEQFF
cdr3_nt: TGCGCCAGCAGCCGTGACAGGTCCTCCTACAATGAGCAGTTCTTC

j_call: TRBJ1-2
clone_size: .
v_call: TRBV9
d_call: TRBD1
cdr3_aa: CASSAGQGDGYTF
cdr3_nt: TGTGCCAGCAGCGCCGGACAGGGGGATGGCTACACCTTC

j_call: TRBJ2-3
clone_size: .
v_call: TRBV7-3
d_call: .
cdr3_aa: CASSSVGSTDTQYF
cdr3_nt: TGTGCCAGCAGCTCAGTGGGGAGCACAGATACGCAGTATTTT

j_call: TRBJ1-6
clone_size: .
v_call: TRBV27
d_call: .
cdr3_aa: CASSFIASPLHF
cdr3_nt: TGTGCCAGCAGTTTTATTGCCTCACCCCTCCACTTT

j_call: TRBJ1-5
clone_size: .
v_call: TRBV6-5
d_call: .
cdr3_aa: CASDGGNQPQHF
cdr3_nt: TGTGCCAGCGATGGGGGAAATCAGCCCCAGCATTTT

j_call: TRBJ2-1
clone_size: once
v_call: TRBV5-1
d_call: .
cdr3_aa: CASSPVSSSYNEQFF
cdr3_nt: TGCGCCAGCAGCCCCGTAAGCAGCTCCTACAATGAGCAGTTCTTC

j_call: TRBJ1-1
clone_size: .
v_call: TRBV28
d_call: TRBD1
cdr3_aa: CASSLWTGNTEAFF
cdr3_nt: TGTGCCAGCAGTCTTTGGACAGGGAACACTGAAGCTTTCTTT

j_call: TRBJ2-5
clone_size: .
v_call: TRBV7-6
d_call: .
cdr3_aa: CASSLVKGQFFQETQYF
cdr3_nt: TGTGCCAGCAGCTTAGTAAAAGGACAGTTTTTTCAAGAGACCCAGTACTTC

j_call: TRBJ2-5
clone_size: once
v_call: TRBV3-1/TRBV3-2
d_call: .
cdr3_aa: CASSPGRGETQYF
cdr3_nt: TGTGCCAGCAGCCCGGGGCGAGGGGAGACCCAGTACTTC

j_call: TRBJ2-3
clone_size: .
v_call: TRBV5-5
d_call: .
cdr3_aa: CASIPRPAVTDTQYF
cdr3_nt: TGTGCCAGCATCCCTCGTCCAGCCGTGACAGATACGCAGTATTTT

j_call: TRBJ1-2
clone_size: .
v_call: TRBV19
d_call: TRBD1
cdr3_aa: CASSPGQGAYSGGYTF
cdr3_nt: TGTGCCAGTAGTCCAGGACAGGGGGCGTATTCTGGTGGCTACACCTTC

j_call: TRBJ1-4
clone_size: .
v_call: TRBV14
d_call: .
cdr3_aa: CASSQGRVWATNEKLFF
cdr3_nt: TGTGCCAGCAGCCAGGGGAGGGTGTGGGCCACTAATGAAAAACTGTTTTTT

j_call: TRBJ2-2
clone_size: .
v_call: TRBV3-1/TRBV3-2
d_call: TRBD2
cdr3_aa: CASSQVTSGRSNTGELFF
cdr3_nt: TGTGCCAGCAGCCAAGTGACTAGCGGTCGGAGTAACACCGGGGAGCTGTTTTTT